These 8 T cell receptor beta chains came from one sample sequenced in a study of preoperative IRX-2 immunotherapy in early breast cancer. Documented treatment: preoperative locoregional IRX-2 cytokine immunotherapy. Some clones are missing from TCRdb's copy, which holds only in-frame ones; the method was immunoSEQ multiplex PCR. The profile shows about 32,000 clones, around 83% of them singletons. The source material was lymph node tissue, sampled from a patient treated with IRX-2 immunotherapy. These receptors came from a human donor with breast cancer.

The rearrangement joins TRBV10-3 to TRBJ2-7; the D is unclear. The germline V gene encodes CDR1 ENHRY and CDR2 SYGVKD. Trimming took 0 bases from V and 3 from J, leaving 9 bases between them. The length of the CDR3 is 14 residues. The CDR3 DNA follows: TGTGCCATCAGTGAGTCGAGGCAGAACTACGAGCAGTACTTC. Translating it yields CAISESRQNYEQYF.

This clone has only a few counts. The genes are TRBV5-1 and TRBJ2-5, with D possibly called TRBD1 or TRBD2 (5 bases each). Trimming shortened V by 5 bases and J by 2 bases, and 19 bases separated the two germline ends. The length of the CDR3 is 16 residues. Germline CDR1 and CDR2: SGHRS and YFSETQ. CDR3 DNA: TGCGCCAGCAGGCAGGAACCGGGACGAGCTCAAGAGACCCAGTACTTC. As protein: CASRQEPGRAQETQYF.

This clone has a handful of counts. The chain has TRBV19 and TRBJ1-4, with D tentatively TRBD1 (6 bases). The CDR3 runs to 12 residues. V gave up 11 bases and J gave up 10 bases, with 17 bases separating them. CDR1 is LNHDA and CDR2 is SQIVND in the germline V gene (reference sequence). CDR3 DNA: TGTGCCGGACCATTGGGGGGCCCAAAACTGTTTTTT. Translated: CAGPLGGPKLFF.

CDR3 sequence: CASGLGIGNTIYF. CDR3 sequence (DNA): TGTGCTAGTGGTTTGGGGATCGGAAACACCATATATTTT. V gene TRBV12-5 combines with J gene TRBJ1-3; D unclear. CDR3 size: 13 residues. CDR1 and CDR2 (germline): LGHNT, FRNRAP. Between the trimmed V and J ends, which lost 1 base and 4 bases, there was a span of 5 bases.

The CDR3 is CASSLVTGRGANVLTF. CDR3 coding DNA: TGCGCCAGCAGCTTGGTAACCGGGCGTGGGGCCAACGTCCTGACTTTC. This chain uses TRBV5-1 with TRBJ2-6; no definite D call. The CDR3 sequence is 16 residues long. The germline V gene encodes CDR1 SGHRS and CDR2 YFSETQ. The V end lost 0 bases, the J end lost 3 bases, and 10 bases lay between the germline ends.

The chain recombines TRBV30 with TRBJ1-1, with a weak D call TRBD1 (5 bases). The germline V gene encodes CDR1 GTSNPN and CDR2 SVGIG (reference sequence). This CDR3 comprises 13 residues. V lost 2 bases to trimming and J lost 1 base, with 8 bases between them. The CDR3, as DNA: TGTGCCTGGAGTTATACAGGGAACACTGAAGCTTTCTTT. Its protein is CAWSYTGNTEAFF.

The genes are TRBV28 and TRBJ2-3; a possible D gene is TRBD1 (6 bases). The germline V and J ends were trimmed by 2 bases and 5 bases, with 8 bases remaining between them. CDR1 is MDHEN and CDR2 is SYDVKM in the germline V gene. This CDR3 has 13 amino acids. The CDR3 loop reads CASSLMGQDTQYF. CDR3 sequence (DNA): TGTGCCAGCAGTTTAATGGGACAAGATACGCAGTATTTT.

The chain is built from TRBV6-8 and TRBJ1-6; perhaps TRBD1 as D (6 bases). This CDR3 has 15 amino acids. Trimming removed 3 bases at V and 4 bases at J, with 10 bases between. Germline V gives CDR1 MNHGY, CDR2 SAAAGT. The CDR3 DNA follows: TGTGCCAGCAGTTATTCGACAGGTTATAATTCACCCCTCCACTTT. Translated: CASSYSTGYNSPLHF.